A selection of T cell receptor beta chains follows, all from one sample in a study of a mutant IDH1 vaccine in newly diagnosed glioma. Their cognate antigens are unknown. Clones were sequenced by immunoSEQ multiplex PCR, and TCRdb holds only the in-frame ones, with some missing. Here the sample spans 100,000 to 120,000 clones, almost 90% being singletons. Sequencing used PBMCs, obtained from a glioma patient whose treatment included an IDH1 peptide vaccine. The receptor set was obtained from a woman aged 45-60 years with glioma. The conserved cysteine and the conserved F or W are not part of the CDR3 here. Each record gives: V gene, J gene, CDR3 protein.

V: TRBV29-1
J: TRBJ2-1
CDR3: SARRRDRSYNEQF

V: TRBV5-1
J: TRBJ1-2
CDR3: ASSLVGDYGYT

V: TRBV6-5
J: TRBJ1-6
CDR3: ASSRTGHLNSPLH

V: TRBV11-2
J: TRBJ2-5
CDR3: ASSLQGQPQETQY

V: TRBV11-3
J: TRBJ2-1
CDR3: ASSAGHEGDEQF

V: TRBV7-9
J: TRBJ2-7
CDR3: ASSPWTGGNGYEQY

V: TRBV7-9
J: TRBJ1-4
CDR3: ASSFVDEKLF

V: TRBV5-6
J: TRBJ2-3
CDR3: ASSLWSVRVADTQY

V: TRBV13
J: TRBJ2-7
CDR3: ASSSLSGNSYEQY

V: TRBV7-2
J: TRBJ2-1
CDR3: ASSSSRDNEQF

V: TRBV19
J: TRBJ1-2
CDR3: ASTNLGGVPTNYGYT

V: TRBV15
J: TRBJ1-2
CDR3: ATSRGQIGYT

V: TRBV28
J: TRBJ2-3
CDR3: AIADRSTDTQY

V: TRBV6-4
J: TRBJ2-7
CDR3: ASSESPGSYEQY

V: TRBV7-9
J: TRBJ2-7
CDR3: ASSLDGRARYEQY

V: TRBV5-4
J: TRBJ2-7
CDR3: ASSRASSGSYEQY

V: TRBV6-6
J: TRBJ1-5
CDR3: ASSEGSNQPQH

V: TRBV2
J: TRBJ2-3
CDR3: ASSQQGVSDTQY

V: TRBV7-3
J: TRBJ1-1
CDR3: ASSFDGNTEAF

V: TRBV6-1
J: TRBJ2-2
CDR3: ASKWARGDTGELF

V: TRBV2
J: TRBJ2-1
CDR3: ASRTGSDEQF

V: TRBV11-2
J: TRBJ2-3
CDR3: ASRLGGYSTDTQY

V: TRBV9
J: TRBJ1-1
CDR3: ASAQGLNTEAF

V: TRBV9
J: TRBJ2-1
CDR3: ASSVSGLALPRPYNEQF

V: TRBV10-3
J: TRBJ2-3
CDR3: AIRGFWPTGSGADTQY

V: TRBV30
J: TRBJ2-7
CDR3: AWIRAGGISEQY

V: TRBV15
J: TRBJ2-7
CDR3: ATSRALAAYEQY

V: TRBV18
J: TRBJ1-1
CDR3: ASSPGQGRTEAF

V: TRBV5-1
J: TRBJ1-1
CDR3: ASSPGMNTEAF

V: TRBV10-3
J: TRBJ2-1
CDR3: ASSGQGTSGKGVSLGQF

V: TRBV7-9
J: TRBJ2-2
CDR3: ASSPDSLEELF

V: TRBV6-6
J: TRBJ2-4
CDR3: ASSSGDLAKNIQY